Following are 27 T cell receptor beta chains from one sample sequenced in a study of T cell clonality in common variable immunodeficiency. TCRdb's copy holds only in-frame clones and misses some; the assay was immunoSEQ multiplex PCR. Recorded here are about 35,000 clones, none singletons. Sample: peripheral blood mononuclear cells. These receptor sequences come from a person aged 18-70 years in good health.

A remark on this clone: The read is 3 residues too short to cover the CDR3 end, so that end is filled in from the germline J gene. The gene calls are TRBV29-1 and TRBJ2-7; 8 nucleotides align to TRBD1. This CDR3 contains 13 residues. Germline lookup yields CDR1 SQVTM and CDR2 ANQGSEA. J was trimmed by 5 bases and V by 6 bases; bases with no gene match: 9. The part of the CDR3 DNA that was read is TGCAGCGTCCAGGGTGAGACAGGGGACGAG. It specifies CSVQGETGDE. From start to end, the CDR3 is CSVQGETGDEQYF.

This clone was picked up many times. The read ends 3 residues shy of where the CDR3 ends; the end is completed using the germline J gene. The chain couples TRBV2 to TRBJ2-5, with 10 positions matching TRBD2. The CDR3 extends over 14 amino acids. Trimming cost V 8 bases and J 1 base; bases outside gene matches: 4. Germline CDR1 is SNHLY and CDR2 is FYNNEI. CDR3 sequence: CASGLAGAQETQYF. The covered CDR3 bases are TGTGCCAGCGGTCTAGCGGGAGCCCAAGAGACC.

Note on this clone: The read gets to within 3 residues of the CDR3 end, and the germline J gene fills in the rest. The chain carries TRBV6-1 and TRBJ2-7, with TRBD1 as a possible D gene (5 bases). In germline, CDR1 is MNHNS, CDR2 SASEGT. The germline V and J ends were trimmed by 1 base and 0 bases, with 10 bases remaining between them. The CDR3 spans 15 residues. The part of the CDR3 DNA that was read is TGTGCCAGCAGTGAAGGACAGAGCGCCTCCTACGAG. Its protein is CASSEGQSASYE. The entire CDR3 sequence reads CASSEGQSASYEQYF.

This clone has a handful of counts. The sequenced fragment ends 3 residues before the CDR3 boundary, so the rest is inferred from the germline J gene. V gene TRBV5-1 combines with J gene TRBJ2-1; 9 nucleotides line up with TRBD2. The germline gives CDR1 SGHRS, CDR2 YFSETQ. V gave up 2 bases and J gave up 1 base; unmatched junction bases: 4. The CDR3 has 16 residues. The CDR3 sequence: CASSFLAGPSYNEQFF. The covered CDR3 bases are TGCGCCAGCAGCTTCCTAGCGGGGCCTTCCTACAATGAG.

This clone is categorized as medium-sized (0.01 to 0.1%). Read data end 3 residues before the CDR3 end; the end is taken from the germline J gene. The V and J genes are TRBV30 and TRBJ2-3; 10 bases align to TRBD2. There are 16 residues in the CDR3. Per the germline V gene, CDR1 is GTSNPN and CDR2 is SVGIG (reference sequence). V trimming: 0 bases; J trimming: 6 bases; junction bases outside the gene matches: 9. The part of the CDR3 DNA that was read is TGTGCCTGGAGTGTCGGCTCTAGCGGGGGTAAGGATACG. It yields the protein CAWSVGSSGGKDT. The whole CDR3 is CAWSVGSSGGKDTQYF.

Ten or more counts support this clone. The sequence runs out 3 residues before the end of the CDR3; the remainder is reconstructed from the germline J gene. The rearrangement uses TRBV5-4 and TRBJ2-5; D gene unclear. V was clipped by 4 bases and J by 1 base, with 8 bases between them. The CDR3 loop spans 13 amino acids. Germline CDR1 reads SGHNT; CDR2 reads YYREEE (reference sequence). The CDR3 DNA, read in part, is TGTGCCAGCAGCCCCGCCAGCCAAGAGACC. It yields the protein CASSPASQET. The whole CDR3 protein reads CASSPASQETQYF.

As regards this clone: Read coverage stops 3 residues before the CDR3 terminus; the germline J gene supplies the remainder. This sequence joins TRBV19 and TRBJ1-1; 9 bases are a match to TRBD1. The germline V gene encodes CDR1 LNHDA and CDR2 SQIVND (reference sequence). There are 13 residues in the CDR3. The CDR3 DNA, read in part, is TGTGCCACCGGAAGGGACAGGGACTACGAG. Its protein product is CATGRDRDYE. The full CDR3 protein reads CATGRDRDYEAFF.

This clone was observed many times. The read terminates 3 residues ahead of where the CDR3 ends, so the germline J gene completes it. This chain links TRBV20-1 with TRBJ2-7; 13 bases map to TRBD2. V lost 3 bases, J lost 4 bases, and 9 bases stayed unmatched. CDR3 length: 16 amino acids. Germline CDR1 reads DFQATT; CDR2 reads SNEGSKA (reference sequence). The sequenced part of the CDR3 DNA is TGCAGTGCTAGGGTACTAGCGGGAGGGCCTAGGTACGAG. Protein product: CSARVLAGGPRYE. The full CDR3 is CSARVLAGGPRYEQYF.

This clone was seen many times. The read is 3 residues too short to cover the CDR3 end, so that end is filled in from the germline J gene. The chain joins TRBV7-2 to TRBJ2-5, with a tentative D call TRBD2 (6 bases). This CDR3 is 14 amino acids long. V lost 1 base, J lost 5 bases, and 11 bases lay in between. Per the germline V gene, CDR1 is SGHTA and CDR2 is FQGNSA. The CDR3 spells CASSLGGLGETQYF. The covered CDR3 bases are TGTGCCAGCAGCTTAGGGGGACTCGGGGAGACC.

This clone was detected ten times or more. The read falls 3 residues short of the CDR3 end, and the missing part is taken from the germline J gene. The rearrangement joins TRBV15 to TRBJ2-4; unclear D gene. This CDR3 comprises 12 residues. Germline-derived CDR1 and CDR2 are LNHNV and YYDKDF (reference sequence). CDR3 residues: CATSRDSRIQYF. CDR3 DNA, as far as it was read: TGTGCCACCAGCAGAGATAGCAGAATT.

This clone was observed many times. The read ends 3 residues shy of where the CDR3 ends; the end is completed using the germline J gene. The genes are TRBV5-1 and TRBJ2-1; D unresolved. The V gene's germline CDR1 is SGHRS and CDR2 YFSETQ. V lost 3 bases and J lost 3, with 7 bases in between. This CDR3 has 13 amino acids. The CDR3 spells CASSSPLYNEQFF. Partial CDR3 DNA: TGCGCCAGCAGCTCCCCCCTCTACAATGAG.

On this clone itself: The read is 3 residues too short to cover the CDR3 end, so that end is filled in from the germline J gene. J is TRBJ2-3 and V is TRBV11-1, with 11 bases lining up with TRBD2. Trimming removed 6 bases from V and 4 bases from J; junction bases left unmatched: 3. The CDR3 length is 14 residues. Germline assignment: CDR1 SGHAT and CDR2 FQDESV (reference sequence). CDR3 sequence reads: CASSSGLAADTQYF. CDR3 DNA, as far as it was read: TGTGCCAGCAGTTCGGGACTAGCGGCAGATACG.

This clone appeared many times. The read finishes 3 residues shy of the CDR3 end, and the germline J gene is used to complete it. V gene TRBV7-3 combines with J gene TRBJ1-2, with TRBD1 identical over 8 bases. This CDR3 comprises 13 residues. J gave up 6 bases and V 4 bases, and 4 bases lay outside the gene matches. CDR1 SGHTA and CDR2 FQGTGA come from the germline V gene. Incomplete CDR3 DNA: TGTGCCAGCAGCTCCATGACAGGGGATGGC. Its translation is CASSSMTGDG. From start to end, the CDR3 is CASSSMTGDGYTF. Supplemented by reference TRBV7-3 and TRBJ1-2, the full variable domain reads GAGVSQTPSNKVTEKGKYVELRCDPISGHTALYWYRQSLGQGPEFLIYFQGTGAADDSGLPNDRFFAVRPEGSVSTLKIQRTERGDSAVYLCASSSMTGDGYTFGSGTRLTVV.

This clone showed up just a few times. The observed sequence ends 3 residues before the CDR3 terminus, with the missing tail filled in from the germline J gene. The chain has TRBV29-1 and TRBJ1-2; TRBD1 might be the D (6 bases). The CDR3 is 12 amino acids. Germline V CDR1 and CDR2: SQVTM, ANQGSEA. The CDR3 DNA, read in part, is TGCAGCGTTGATGGGGGCTTTCGAGGC. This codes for CSVDGGFRG. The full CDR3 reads CSVDGGFRGYTF.

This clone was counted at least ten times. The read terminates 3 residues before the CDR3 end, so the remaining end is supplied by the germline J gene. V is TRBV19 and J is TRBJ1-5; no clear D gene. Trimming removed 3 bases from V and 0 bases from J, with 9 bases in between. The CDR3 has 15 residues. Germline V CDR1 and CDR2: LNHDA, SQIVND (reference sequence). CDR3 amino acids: CASSIGQNSNQPQHF. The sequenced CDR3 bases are TGTGCCAGTAGTATTGGCCAGAATAGCAATCAGCCC. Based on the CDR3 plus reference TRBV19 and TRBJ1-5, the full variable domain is DGGITQSPKYLFRKEGQNVTLSCEQNLNHDAMYWYRQDPGQGLRLIYYSQIVNDFQKGDIAEGYSVSREKKESFPLTVTSAQKNPTAFYLCASSIGQNSNQPQHFGDGTRLSIL.

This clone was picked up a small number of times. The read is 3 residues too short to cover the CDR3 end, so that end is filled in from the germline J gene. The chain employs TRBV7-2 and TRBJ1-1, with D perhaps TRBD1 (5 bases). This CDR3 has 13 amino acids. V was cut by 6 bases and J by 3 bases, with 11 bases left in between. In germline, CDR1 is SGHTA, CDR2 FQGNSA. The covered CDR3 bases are TGTGCCAGCAGTTACAGGAGAGACACTGAA. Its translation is CASSYRRDTE. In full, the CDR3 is CASSYRRDTEAFF.

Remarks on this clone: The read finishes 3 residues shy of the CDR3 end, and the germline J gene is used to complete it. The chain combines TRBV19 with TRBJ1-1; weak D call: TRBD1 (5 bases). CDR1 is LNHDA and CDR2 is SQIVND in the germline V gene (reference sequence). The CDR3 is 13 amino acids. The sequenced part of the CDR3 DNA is TGTGCCAGCCAAGCTAGCGGGACCTTTGAG. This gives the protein CASQASGTFE. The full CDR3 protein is CASQASGTFEAFF.

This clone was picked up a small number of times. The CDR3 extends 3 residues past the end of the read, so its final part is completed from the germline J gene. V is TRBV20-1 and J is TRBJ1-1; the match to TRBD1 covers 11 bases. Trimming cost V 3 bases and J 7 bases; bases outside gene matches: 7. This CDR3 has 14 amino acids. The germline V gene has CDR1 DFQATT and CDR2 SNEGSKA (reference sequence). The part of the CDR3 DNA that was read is TGCAGTGCTAGCCATCAAGGGACAGGGGGTGAA. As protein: CSASHQGTGGE. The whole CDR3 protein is CSASHQGTGGEAFF.

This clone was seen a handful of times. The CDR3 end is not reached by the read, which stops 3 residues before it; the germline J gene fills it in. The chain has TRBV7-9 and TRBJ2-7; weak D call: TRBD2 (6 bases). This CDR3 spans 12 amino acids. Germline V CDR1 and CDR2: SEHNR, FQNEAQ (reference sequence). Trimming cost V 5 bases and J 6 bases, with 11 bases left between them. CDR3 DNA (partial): TGTGCCAGCAGCCGAGGGACTTCCGAG. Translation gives CASSRGTSE. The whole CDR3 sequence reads CASSRGTSEQYF.

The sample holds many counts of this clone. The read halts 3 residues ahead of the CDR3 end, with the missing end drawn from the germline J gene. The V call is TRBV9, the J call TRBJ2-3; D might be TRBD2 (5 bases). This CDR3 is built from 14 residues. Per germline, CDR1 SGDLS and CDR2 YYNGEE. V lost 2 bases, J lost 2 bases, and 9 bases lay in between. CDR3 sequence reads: CASSVRVDTDTQYF. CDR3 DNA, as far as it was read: TGTGCCAGCAGCGTGAGGGTGGACACAGATACG.

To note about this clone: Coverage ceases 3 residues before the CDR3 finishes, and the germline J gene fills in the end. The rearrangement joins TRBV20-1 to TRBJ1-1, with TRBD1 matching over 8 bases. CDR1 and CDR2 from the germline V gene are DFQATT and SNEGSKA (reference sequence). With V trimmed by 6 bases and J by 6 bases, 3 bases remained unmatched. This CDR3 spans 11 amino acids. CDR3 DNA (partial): TGCAGTGCACTGGACAGGGCTGAA. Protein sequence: CSALDRAE. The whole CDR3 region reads CSALDRAEAFF.

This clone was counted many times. Here the CDR3 reads CASSLVLQDNEQYF. The sequenced CDR3 bases are TGTGCCAGCAGCTTGGTGCTTCAGGACAACGAG. This chain joins TRBV5-6 and TRBJ2-7, with D possibly matching TRBD1 (5 bases). The CDR3 end lies 3 residues beyond the end of the read and is filled in from the germline J gene. Germline CDR1 and CDR2: SGHDT and YYEEEE. Trimming pared 0 bases from V and 5 bases from J, leaving 12 bases between. The CDR3 runs to 14 residues. Drawing the rest from reference TRBV5-6 and TRBJ2-7, the complete variable domain is DAGVTQSPTHLIKTRGQQVTLRCSPKSGHDTVSWYQQALGQGPQFIFQYYEEEERQRGNFPDRFSGHQFPNYSSELNVNALLLGDSALYLCASSLVLQDNEQYFGPGTRLTVT.

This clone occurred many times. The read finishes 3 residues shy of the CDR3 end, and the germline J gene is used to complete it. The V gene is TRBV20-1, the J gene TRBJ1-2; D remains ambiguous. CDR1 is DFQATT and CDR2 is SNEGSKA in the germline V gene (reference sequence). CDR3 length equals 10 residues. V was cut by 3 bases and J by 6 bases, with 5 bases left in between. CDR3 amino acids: CSASGDGYTF. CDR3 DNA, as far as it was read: TGCAGTGCTAGCGGGGATGGC.

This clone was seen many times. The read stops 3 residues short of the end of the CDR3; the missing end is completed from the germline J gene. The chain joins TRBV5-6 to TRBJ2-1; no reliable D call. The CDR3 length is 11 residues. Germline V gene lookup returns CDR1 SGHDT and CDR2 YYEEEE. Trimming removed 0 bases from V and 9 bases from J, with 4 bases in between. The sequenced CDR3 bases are TGTGCCAGCAGCTTGGCCTTTGAG. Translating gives CASSLAFE. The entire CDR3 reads CASSLAFEQFF.

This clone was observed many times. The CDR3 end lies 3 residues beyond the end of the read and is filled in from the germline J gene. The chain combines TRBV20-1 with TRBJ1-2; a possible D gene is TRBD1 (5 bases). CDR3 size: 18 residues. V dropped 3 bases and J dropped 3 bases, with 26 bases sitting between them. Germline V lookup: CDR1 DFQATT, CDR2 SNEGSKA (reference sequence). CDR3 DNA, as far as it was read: TGCAGTGCTAGGGGGCTCGACAAGGTAGACCCGAGGGACTATGGC. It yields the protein CSARGLDKVDPRDYG. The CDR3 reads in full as CSARGLDKVDPRDYGYTF.

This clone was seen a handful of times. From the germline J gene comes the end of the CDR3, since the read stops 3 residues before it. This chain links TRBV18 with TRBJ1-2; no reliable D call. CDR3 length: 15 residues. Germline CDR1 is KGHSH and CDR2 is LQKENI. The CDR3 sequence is CASSPRSSSTDTYTF. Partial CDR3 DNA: TGTGCCAGCTCACCACGTTCCAGCAGTACAGATACC.

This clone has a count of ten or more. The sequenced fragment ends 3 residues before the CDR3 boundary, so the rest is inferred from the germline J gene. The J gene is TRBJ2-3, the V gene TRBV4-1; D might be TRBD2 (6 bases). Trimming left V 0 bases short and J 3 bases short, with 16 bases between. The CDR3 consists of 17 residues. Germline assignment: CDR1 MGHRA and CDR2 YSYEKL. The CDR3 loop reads CASSQEWTIEGTDTQYF. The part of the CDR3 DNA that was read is TGCGCCAGCAGCCAAGAGTGGACTATTGAGGGGACAGATACG.